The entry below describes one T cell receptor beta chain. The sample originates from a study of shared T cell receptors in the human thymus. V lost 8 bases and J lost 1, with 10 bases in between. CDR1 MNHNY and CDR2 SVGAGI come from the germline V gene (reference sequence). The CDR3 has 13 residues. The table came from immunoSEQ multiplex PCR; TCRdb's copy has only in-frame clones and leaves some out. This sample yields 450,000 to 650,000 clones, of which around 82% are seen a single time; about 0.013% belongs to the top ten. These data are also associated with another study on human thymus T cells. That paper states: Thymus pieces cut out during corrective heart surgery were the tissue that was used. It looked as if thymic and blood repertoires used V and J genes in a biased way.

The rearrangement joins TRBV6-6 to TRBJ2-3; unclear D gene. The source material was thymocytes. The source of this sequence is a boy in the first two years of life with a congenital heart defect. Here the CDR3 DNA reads TGTGCCAGCGAATGGTCGGGCACAGATACGCAGTATTTT. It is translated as CASEWSGTDTQYF.